This TCR beta chain comes out of a study of cytomegalovirus exposure and HLA in healthy donors. Amplification used 60 Vbeta primers and 13 Jbeta primers. Sequencing used immunoSEQ multiplex PCR; TCRdb keeps in-frame clones, though not all of them. Here the sample spans under 200,000 clones, 70% to 85% being singletons. CDR3 length equals 15 residues. The germline gives CDR1 SGHVS, CDR2 FNYEAQ. V dropped 4 bases and J dropped 2 bases, with 12 bases sitting between them. This clone has just one count. This TCR was sampled from a man in his forties or fifties in good health and CMV-seronegative. Sequenced material: PBMCs. This sequence joins TRBV7-6 and TRBJ2-1; a possible D gene is TRBD2 (6 bases). The CDR3 nucleotides are TGTGCCAGCAGCTCCGGAGCGGGCCCCTACAATGAGCAGTTCTTC. This encodes CASSSGAGPYNEQFF.